The 31 T cell receptor beta chains listed next were all sequenced from one sample in a study of T cell repertoires in cytomegalovirus infection (dated by TCRdb to the late 2010s). Sequencing instrument: Illumina HiSeq 1500. The public reads were reprocessed in TCRdb via fastp at Q25 and MiXCR, keeping in-frame beta chains. For every CDR3 protein sequence, its rows merge into one entry that carries the most common genes and DNA. The sample table holds hundreds of thousands of distinct CDR3 sequences, of which over 20% were seen once. The top ten hold 15% to 20% of the sample. Specimen: CD8+ T cells from PBMCs. The receptors were gathered from a human donor in good health (CMV status not recorded). Some clones in this sample may be carry-over from other donors' samples.

This clonotype has only a few counts. V is TRBV28 and J is TRBJ1-1; D ambiguous. The V and J ends lost 2 bases and 6 bases respectively, with 7 bases between them. The CDR3 has 12 amino acids. CDR1 MDHEN and CDR2 SYDVKM come from the germline V gene. The CDR3 sequence: CASSLVVAEAFF. The CDR3 DNA follows: TGTGCCAGCAGTTTAGTCGTCGCTGAAGCTTTCTTT. The entire variable domain, with the rest obtained from reference TRBV28 and TRBJ1-1, is as follows: DVKVTQSSRYLVKRTGEKVFLECVQDMDHENMFWYRQDPGLGLRLIYFSYDVKMKEKGDIPEGYSVSREKKERFSLILESASTNQTSMYLCASSLVVAEAFFGQGTRLTVV.

This clonotype showed up just a few times. The CDR3 here is CASRETTGFPEAFF. The CDR3 DNA sequence: TGTGCCAGCAGAGAAACTACAGGGTTCCCTGAAGCTTTCTTT. The rearrangement uses TRBV28 and TRBJ1-1, with a possible D match to TRBD1 (6 bases). The CDR3 totals 14 residues. CDR1 is MDHEN, CDR2 SYDVKM, per germline. V lost 6 bases to trimming and J lost 6 bases, with 17 bases between them. The full variable domain, completed using reference TRBV28 and TRBJ1-1, is DVKVTQSSRYLVKRTGEKVFLECVQDMDHENMFWYRQDPGLGLRLIYFSYDVKMKEKGDIPEGYSVSREKKERFSLILESASTNQTSMYLCASRETTGFPEAFFGQGTRLTVV.

This clonotype occurred many times. The gene calls are TRBV28 and TRBJ1-5; possibly TRBD1 for D (6 bases). The CDR3 loop spans 16 amino acids. The germline gives CDR1 MDHEN, CDR2 SYDVKM. V was clipped by 4 bases and J by 1 base, with 14 bases between them. CDR3 residues: CASSSPGDTSNQPQHF. DNA for the CDR3: TGTGCCAGCAGTTCACCGGGGGACACCAGCAATCAGCCCCAGCATTTT. The variable domain in full, completed from reference TRBV28 and TRBJ1-5, reads DVKVTQSSRYLVKRTGEKVFLECVQDMDHENMFWYRQDPGLGLRLIYFSYDVKMKEKGDIPEGYSVSREKKERFSLILESASTNQTSMYLCASSSPGDTSNQPQHFGDGTRLSIL.

This clonotype was seen a few times. This chain links TRBV6-8 with TRBJ1-2; D gene uncertain. The V end lost 6 bases, the J end lost 5 bases, and 25 bases lay between the germline ends. This CDR3 has 17 amino acids. Germline lookup yields CDR1 MNHGY and CDR2 SAAAGT. Here the CDR3 reads CASRYPDQSIFLYGYTF. The CDR3, as DNA: TGTGCCAGCAGATACCCCGACCAATCTATTTTCCTTTATGGCTACACCTTC.

In this sample, this clonotype turned up a few times. This chain joins TRBV12-3 or TRBV12-4 and TRBJ1-1; D remains ambiguous. The germline V and J ends were trimmed by 0 bases and 4 bases, with 12 bases remaining between them. The CDR3 has 15 residues. The CDR3 DNA is TGTGCCAGCAGTTTAGCACGAGGGCCTAGCACTGAAGCTTTCTTT. Translated: CASSLARGPSTEAFF.

This clonotype was counted many times. The chain joins TRBV12-3 or TRBV12-4 to TRBJ2-1, with D possibly being TRBD1 (6 bases). This CDR3 is built from 13 residues. Trimming stripped 5 bases from V and 2 bases from J, with 7 bases between. DNA of the CDR3: TGTGCCAGCAGTACAGGGACCTACAATGAGCAGTTCTTC. Protein sequence: CASSTGTYNEQFF.

V is TRBV15 and J is TRBJ1-2; weak D call: TRBD1 (5 bases). The germline gives CDR1 LNHNV, CDR2 YYDKDF (reference sequence). Trimming shortened V by 1 base and J by 1 base, and 7 bases separated the two germline ends. This CDR3 spans 14 amino acids. The CDR3 here is CATSRGGDNYGYTF. As DNA, the CDR3 is TGTGCCACCAGCAGAGGGGGGGATAACTATGGCTACACCTTC.

The chain links TRBV29-1 to TRBJ1-2, with D possibly matching TRBD1 (5 bases). Germline assignment: CDR1 SQVTM and CDR2 ANQGSEA. This CDR3 is 13 amino acids long. The V gene lost 2 bases and the J gene lost 6 bases, with 13 bases spanning the gap. CDR3 region: CSVEFWAGNGYTF. DNA for the CDR3: TGCAGCGTTGAATTTTGGGCAGGGAATGGCTACACCTTC.

The chain links TRBV5-6 to TRBJ2-1; D is unclear. The CDR3 has 16 residues. Per germline, CDR1 SGHDT and CDR2 YYEEEE. V shed 3 bases and J shed 2 bases, with 15 bases lying between them. This CDR3 reads CASSSNWGFTYNEQFF. The CDR3 nucleotides read TGTGCCAGCAGCTCGAATTGGGGATTTACCTACAATGAGCAGTTCTTC.

The chain employs TRBV5-1 and TRBJ1-1; no definite D call. V gave up 4 bases and J gave up 6 bases, with 16 bases separating them. From germline, CDR1 is SGHRS and CDR2 YFSETQ. The CDR3 covers 14 residues. In DNA form, the CDR3 reads TGCGCCAGCAGCCTACCATACGATGGGCCTGAAGCTTTCTTT. Translating gives CASSLPYDGPEAFF.

This clonotype was found many times. CDR3 coding DNA: TGTGCCAGCAGTTTATCGACGGCAATTTACTATGGCTACACCTTC. Its translation is CASSLSTAIYYGYTF. The rearrangement uses TRBV12-3 or TRBV12-4 and TRBJ1-2, with no clear D. V lost 2 bases to trimming and J lost 3 bases, with 13 bases between them. CDR3 length: 15 residues.

The CDR3, as DNA: TGTGCCAGCGGATTCCAGGGGGAAATCTACGAGCAGTACTTC. The encoded protein is CASGFQGEIYEQYF. The rearrangement joins TRBV5-4 to TRBJ2-7; 7 nucleotides align to TRBD1. V was clipped by 7 bases and J by 3 bases; unmatched bases: 10. The germline V gene encodes CDR1 SGHNT and CDR2 YYREEE (reference sequence). The CDR3 loop spans 14 amino acids.

The genes are TRBV19 and TRBJ1-1; no reliable D call. Per germline, CDR1 LNHDA and CDR2 SQIVND (reference sequence). Trimming took 3 bases from V and 0 from J, leaving 11 bases between them. The CDR3 has 15 residues. Here the CDR3 reads CASSITSFLNTEAFF. CDR3 DNA: TGTGCCAGTAGTATTACGAGCTTCTTGAACACTGAAGCTTTCTTT.

V is TRBV29-1 and J is TRBJ2-2, with a possible D match to TRBD2 (5 bases). The V end lost 6 bases, the J end lost 3 bases, and 23 bases lay between the germline ends. Per germline, CDR1 SQVTM and CDR2 ANQGSEA. This CDR3 has 17 residues. CDR3: CSVLNPAGTEHTGELFF. The CDR3 DNA follows: TGCAGCGTCTTGAACCCCGCGGGCACGGAGCACACCGGGGAGCTGTTTTTT.

There are a few counts of this clonotype. This chain links TRBV5-1 with TRBJ2-5; D not resolved. CDR1 is SGHRS, CDR2 YFSETQ, per germline. The CDR3 covers 13 residues. V dropped 4 bases and J dropped 7 bases, with 14 bases sitting between them. CDR3 DNA sequence: TGCGCCAGCAGCCCGGATGAAGGCGCGACCCAGTACTTC. Its translation: CASSPDEGATQYF.

V is TRBV19 and J is TRBJ2-1; 12 bases map to TRBD2. Germline CDR1 LNHDA, CDR2 SQIVND (reference sequence). The CDR3 runs to 14 residues. J lost 3 bases, V lost 9 bases, and 3 bases had no gene match. The CDR3 sequence is CASQLAGGYNEQFF. The CDR3 nucleotides read TGTGCCAGCCAACTAGCGGGGGGCTACAATGAGCAGTTCTTC.

This clonotype showed up many times. The chain couples TRBV12-3 or TRBV12-4 to TRBJ2-1, with 8 nucleotides matching TRBD1. V trimming: 6 bases; J trimming: 14 bases; junction bases outside the gene matches: 12. The CDR3 runs to 13 residues. CDR3 loop: CASRPGPGQEEFF. DNA of the CDR3: TGTGCCAGCAGACCCGGGCCGGGACAGGAGGAGTTCTTC.

This chain's CDR3 is CASSRSTQPQHF. In DNA form, the CDR3 reads TGTGCCAGCAGCCGGTCCACTCAGCCCCAGCATTTT. V is TRBV5-6 and J is TRBJ1-5; D is unresolved. CDR1 and CDR2 (germline): SGHDT, YYEEEE. Trimming stripped 4 bases from V and 6 bases from J, with 8 bases between. The CDR3 sequence is 12 residues long. Using reference TRBV5-6 and TRBJ1-5 for the parts outside the CDR3, the full variable domain is DAGVTQSPTHLIKTRGQQVTLRCSPKSGHDTVSWYQQALGQGPQFIFQYYEEEERQRGNFPDRFSGHQFPNYSSELNVNALLLGDSALYLCASSRSTQPQHFGDGTRLSIL.

This clonotype was seen ten or more times. The chain uses TRBV2 and TRBJ1-1, with a possible D match to TRBD1 (5 bases). Trimming stripped 2 bases from V and 8 bases from J, with 15 bases between. CDR1 and CDR2 from the germline V gene are SNHLY and FYNNEI. The CDR3 contains 14 residues. CDR3 protein: CASSEMSSGGEAFF. The CDR3 DNA is TGTGCCAGCAGTGAAATGTCGAGTGGGGGGGAAGCTTTCTTT.

V is TRBV7-9 and J is TRBJ2-2; D gene ambiguous. The germline V gene has CDR1 SEHNR and CDR2 FQNEAQ (reference sequence). V lost 4 bases, J lost 0 bases, and 3 bases lay in between. This CDR3 region has 13 residues. The chain's CDR3 is CASSSSNTGELFF. In nucleotides, the CDR3 is TGTGCCAGCAGCTCCTCGAACACCGGGGAGCTGTTTTTT.

This clonotype was detected a few times. The DNA for the CDR3 is TGTGCCAGCAGCGGGGACAGGGGGACCGGGGAGCTGTTTTTT. This encodes CASSGDRGTGELFF. The gene calls are TRBV7-7 and TRBJ2-2; 11 bases agree with TRBD1. This CDR3 has 14 amino acids. Germline V gene sequence: CDR1 SSHAT, CDR2 FNYEAQ (reference sequence). Trimming removed 5 bases from V and 5 bases from J; junction bases left unmatched: 1.

The chain is built from TRBV6-6 and TRBJ2-7; 9 positions agree with TRBD1. This CDR3 is 15 amino acids long. CDR1 and CDR2 from the germline V gene are MNHNY and SVGAGI (reference sequence). V lost 0 bases and J lost 4; bases outside the gene matches: 4. CDR3 nucleotides: TGTGCCAGCAGTTACTCGACAGGGGGGACGTACGAGCAGTACTTC. Protein sequence: CASSYSTGGTYEQYF.

The chain recombines TRBV2 with TRBJ2-1; D is uncertain. Germline-derived CDR1 and CDR2 are SNHLY and FYNNEI. The CDR3 covers 12 residues. Trimming cost V 10 bases and J 5 bases, with 12 bases left between them. The CDR3 spells CATTQQNNEQFF. The CDR3 DNA follows: TGTGCCACCACCCAACAAAACAATGAGCAGTTCTTC. The full variable domain, with the rest looked up from reference TRBV2 and TRBJ2-1, is EPEVTQTPSHQVTQMGQEVILRCVPISNHLYFYWYRQILGQKVEFLVSFYNNEISEKSEIFDDQFSVERPDGSNFTLKIRSTKLEDSAMYFCATTQQNNEQFFGPGTRLTVL.

This clonotype was seen at least ten times. The chain has TRBV12-3 or TRBV12-4 and TRBJ2-5, with 10 bases that match TRBD2. Trimming at V came to 5 bases and at J to 2 bases, leaving 8 bases not matched to a gene. This CDR3 region has 16 residues. The CDR3 DNA is TGTGCCAGCAGTGGGGGACTAGCGAGAGTTCAAGAGACCCAGTACTTC. This sequence encodes CASSGGLARVQETQYF.

This clonotype has more than one count but fewer than ten. The rearrangement links TRBV20-1 to TRBJ1-5, with D possibly being TRBD1 (5 bases). Germline V lookup: CDR1 DFQATT, CDR2 SNEGSKA (reference sequence). Trimming removed 3 bases at V and 0 bases at J, with 9 bases between. The CDR3 extends over 14 amino acids. The CDR3 reads CSARRGSSNQPQHF. The DNA for the CDR3 is TGCAGTGCTAGGCGGGGGAGTAGCAATCAGCCCCAGCATTTT.

A few counts support this clonotype. The CDR3 DNA reads as TGTGCCAGCTTCGTGACTAGCGCCTCCAATGAGCAGTTCTTC. This codes for CASFVTSASNEQFF. This chain joins TRBV2 and TRBJ2-1, with 8 nucleotides matching TRBD2. Germline CDR1 reads SNHLY; CDR2 reads FYNNEI. The CDR3 runs to 14 residues. Trimming at V came to 8 bases and at J to 6 bases, leaving 9 bases not matched to a gene.

This clonotype occurred a few times. The chain is built from TRBV28 and TRBJ2-2, with TRBD1 identical over 7 bases. The CDR3 has 14 amino acids. V lost 10 bases, J lost 0 bases, and 5 bases stayed unmatched. The germline gives CDR1 MDHEN, CDR2 SYDVKM. The chain's CDR3 is CAITGVSNTGELFF. CDR3 in DNA: TGTGCCATTACAGGGGTTTCGAACACCGGGGAGCTGTTTTTT. The full variable domain, in which reference TRBV28 and TRBJ2-2 provide the parts outside the CDR3, is DVKVTQSSRYLVKRTGEKVFLECVQDMDHENMFWYRQDPGLGLRLIYFSYDVKMKEKGDIPEGYSVSREKKERFSLILESASTNQTSMYLCAITGVSNTGELFFGEGSRLTVL.

This chain links TRBV2 with TRBJ2-4, with 10 bases aligning to TRBD2. This CDR3 is built from 15 residues. V was clipped by 3 bases and J by 5 bases; unmatched bases: 4. CDR1 is SNHLY, CDR2 FYNNEI, per germline. CDR3 coding DNA: TGTGCCAGCAGTGAGGAGCGGGGGGGCGAAAACATTCAGTACTTC. Residues: CASSEERGGENIQYF.

The chain combines TRBV25-1 with TRBJ2-7; D is perhaps TRBD1 (6 bases). In germline, CDR1 is MGHDK, CDR2 SYGVNS. V was trimmed by 8 bases and J by 2 bases, leaving 10 bases between them. The CDR3 has 12 residues. CDR3 region: CASRDNAYEQYF. CDR3 in DNA: TGTGCCAGCCGGGACAATGCCTACGAGCAGTACTTC.

This clonotype was picked up a small number of times. CDR3 sequence: CASSPPYTDSYEQYF. Here the CDR3 DNA reads TGTGCCAGCAGCCCGCCTTACACCGATTCCTACGAGCAGTACTTC. The V and J genes are TRBV7-6 and TRBJ2-7; D is undetermined. Germline V gene data show CDR1 as SGHVS and CDR2 as FNYEAQ. The V end was cut by 5 bases, the J end by 1 base, with 15 bases between. This CDR3 comprises 15 residues.

This rearrangement joins TRBV2 to TRBJ1-1; TRBD1 might be the D (5 bases). CDR3 length equals 15 residues. V was trimmed by 3 bases and J by 3 bases, leaving 14 bases between them. The germline CDR1 and CDR2 sequences are SNHLY and FYNNEI. Here the CDR3 DNA reads TGTGCCAGCAGTGATGGGGGAGGGGCCCACACTGAAGCTTTCTTT. Protein sequence: CASSDGGGAHTEAFF.